Listed here are 10 T cell receptor beta chains from one sample, sequenced in a study of neurological immune-mediated disorders. One entry per CDR3 protein, called by TCRdb with MiXCR from the 5' RACE reads. The data contain some 61,000 distinct CDR3 sequences, 3.5% to 5% of them singletons. The sequencing input was PBMCs. Receptor source: a man aged 30 to 45 with multiple sclerosis.

This clonotype was seen more than once but under ten times. The chain couples TRBV7-2 to TRBJ2-1, with unresolved D. The CDR3 extends over 13 amino acids. Trimming pared 5 bases from V and 7 bases from J, leaving 12 bases between. Germline V gives CDR1 SGHTA, CDR2 FQGNSA. DNA of the CDR3: TGTGCCAGCAGCCGCATACCGAGGAATGAGCAGTTCTTC. This gives the protein CASSRIPRNEQFF.

This clonotype occurred many times. The V gene is TRBV5-5, the J gene TRBJ1-1; D not resolved. The germline V gene has CDR1 SGHKS and CDR2 YYEKEE (reference sequence). With 4 bases removed from V and 1 base from J, the gap between germline ends came to 8 bases. The CDR3 extends over 13 amino acids. The CDR3: CASSTYSNTEAFF. For the CDR3, the DNA is TGTGCCAGCAGCACCTACTCGAACACTGAAGCTTTCTTT.

This clonotype came up many times. The chain uses TRBV5-1 and TRBJ2-5; TRBD1 agrees at 10 bases. J gave up 3 bases and V 0 bases, and 5 bases lay outside the gene matches. The CDR3 spans 16 residues. Per the germline V gene, CDR1 is SGHRS and CDR2 is YFSETQ. CDR3 region: CASSLVGQGGKETQYF. The CDR3 DNA follows: TGCGCCAGCAGCTTGGTAGGACAGGGGGGTAAAGAGACCCAGTACTTC.

In regard to this clonotype: A read error may be the cause here, since a much bigger clone is one base away. This chain joins TRBV27 and TRBJ1-3, with TRBD1 matching 11 bases. The ends lost 6 bases at V and 5 bases at J; junction bases unmatched: 18. Germline CDR1 is MNHEY and CDR2 is SMNVEV (reference sequence). This CDR3 spans 19 amino acids. The CDR3 here is CASSPRPGQGVNGRNTIYF. Written as DNA, the CDR3 is TGTGCCAGCAGCCCTCGTCCGGGACAGGGGGTTAACGGAAGAAACACCATATATTTT.

This clonotype has at least ten counts. This chain joins TRBV3-1 and TRBJ1-2; D is ambiguous. V lost 0 bases, J lost 7 bases, and 12 bases lay in between. The CDR3 is made up of 14 amino acids. The V gene's germline CDR1 is LGHDT and CDR2 YNNKEL (reference sequence). CDR3 bases: TGTGCCAGCAGCCAAGACGACCGCCCAAGTGGCTACACCTTC. It translates to CASSQDDRPSGYTF.

There are many counts of this clonotype. V gene TRBV7-9 combines with J gene TRBJ2-5; a weak D match, TRBD1 (5 bases). Germline V CDR1 and CDR2: SEHNR, FQNEAQ (reference sequence). V lost 5 bases and J 2 bases, leaving 15 bases between the germline ends. The CDR3 loop spans 15 amino acids. The CDR3 here is CASSGPWTPQETQYF. CDR3 bases: TGTGCCAGCAGCGGACCGTGGACACCTCAAGAGACCCAGTACTTC.

This clonotype came up many times. The CDR3 DNA follows: TGCGCCAGCAGGTTGAGGGCGGGGACGAACACTGAAGCTTTCTTT. This codes for CASRLRAGTNTEAFF. The V and J genes are TRBV5-1 and TRBJ1-1; tentatively, D is TRBD1 (5 bases). The CDR3 is 15 amino acids. The V gene's germline CDR1 is SGHRS and CDR2 YFSETQ. V was trimmed by 5 bases and J by 1 base, leaving 15 bases between them. The full variable domain, with the rest looked up from reference TRBV5-1 and TRBJ1-1, is KAGVTQTPRYLIKTRGQQVTLSCSPISGHRSVSWYQQTPGQGLQFLFEYFSETQRNKGNFPGRFSGRQFSNSRSEMNVSTLELGDSALYLCASRLRAGTNTEAFFGQGTRLTVV.

About this clonotype: A much larger clone lies a single base off, so this may be a read error. The chain links TRBV7-9 to TRBJ1-1, with 7 bases aligning to TRBD1. V shed 5 bases, J shed 1 base, and the junction held 4 bases outside the gene matches. The CDR3 is 14 amino acids. The germline gives CDR1 SEHNR, CDR2 FQNEAQ (reference sequence). The CDR3 nucleotides read TGTGCCAGCAGCATGGACAGGTGGAACACTGAAGCTTTCTTT. Amino acids: CASSMDRWNTEAFF.

The V gene is TRBV3-1, the J gene TRBJ1-2; D uncertain. The CDR3 is 15 amino acids. In germline, CDR1 is LGHDT, CDR2 YNNKEL (reference sequence). Trimming stripped 0 bases from V and 4 bases from J, with 12 bases between. The CDR3 sequence is CASSQDWGSGYGYTF. The DNA for the CDR3 is TGTGCCAGCAGCCAAGATTGGGGTTCCGGCTATGGCTACACCTTC.

A note on this clonotype: One end of the junction varies from germline; a read error may be responsible. The CDR3 is CASSVEGGRGSPLNF. Here the CDR3 DNA reads TGTGCCAGCAGCGTAGAGGGCGGGCGAGGTTCACCCCTCAACTTT. The chain combines TRBV9 with TRBJ1-6, with no clear D. The CDR3 sequence is 15 residues long. In germline, CDR1 is SGDLS, CDR2 YYNGEE.